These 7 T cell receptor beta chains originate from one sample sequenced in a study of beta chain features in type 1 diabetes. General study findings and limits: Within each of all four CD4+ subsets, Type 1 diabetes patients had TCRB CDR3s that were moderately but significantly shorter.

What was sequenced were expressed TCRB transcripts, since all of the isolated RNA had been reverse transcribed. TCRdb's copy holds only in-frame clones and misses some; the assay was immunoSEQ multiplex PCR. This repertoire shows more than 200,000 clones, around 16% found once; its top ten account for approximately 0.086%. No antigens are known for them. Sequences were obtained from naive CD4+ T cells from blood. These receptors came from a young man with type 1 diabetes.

CDR3 residues: CGGAQTYNEQFF. CDR3 DNA: TGCGGAGGAGCACAGACCTACAATGAGCAGTTCTTC. The rearrangement joins TRBV29-1 to TRBJ2-1, with D perhaps TRBD2 (5 bases). This CDR3 contains 12 residues. The germline V gene encodes CDR1 SQVTM and CDR2 ANQGSEA.

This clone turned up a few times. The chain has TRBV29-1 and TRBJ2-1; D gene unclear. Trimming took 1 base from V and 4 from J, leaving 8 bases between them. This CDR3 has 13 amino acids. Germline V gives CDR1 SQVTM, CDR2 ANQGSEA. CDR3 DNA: TGCAGCGTTGAAGTTAGCCAGTACAATGAGCAGTTCTTC. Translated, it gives CSVEVSQYNEQFF.

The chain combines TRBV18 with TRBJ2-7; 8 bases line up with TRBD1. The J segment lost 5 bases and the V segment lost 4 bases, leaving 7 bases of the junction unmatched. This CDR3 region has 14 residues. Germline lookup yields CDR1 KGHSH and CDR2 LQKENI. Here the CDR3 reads CASSQARTGNEQYF. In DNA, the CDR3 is TGTGCCAGCTCACAGGCAAGGACAGGGAACGAGCAGTACTTC.

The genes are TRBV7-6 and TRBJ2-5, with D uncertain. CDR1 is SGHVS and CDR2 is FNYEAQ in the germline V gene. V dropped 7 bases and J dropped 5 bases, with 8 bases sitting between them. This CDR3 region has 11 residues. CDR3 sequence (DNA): TGTGCCAGCACCCCTTCGGAGACCCAGTACTTC. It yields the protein CASTPSETQYF.

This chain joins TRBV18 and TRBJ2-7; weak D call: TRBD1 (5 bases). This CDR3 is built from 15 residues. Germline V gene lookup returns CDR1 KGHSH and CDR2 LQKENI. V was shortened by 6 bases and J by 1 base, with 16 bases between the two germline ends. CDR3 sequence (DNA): TGTGCCAGCTCCATCGCAGGGCAAATATCCTACGAGCAGTACTTC. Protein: CASSIAGQISYEQYF.

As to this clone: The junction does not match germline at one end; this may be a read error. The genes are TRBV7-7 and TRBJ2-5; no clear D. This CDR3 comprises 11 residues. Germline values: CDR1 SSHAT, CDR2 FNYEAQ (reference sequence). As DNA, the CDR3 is TGTGCTAGCAGCTCACAAGAGACCCAGTACTTC. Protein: CASSSQETQYF. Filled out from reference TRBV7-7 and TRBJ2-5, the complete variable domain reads GAGVSQSPRYKVTKRGQDVTLRCDPISSHATLYWYQQALGQGPEFLTYFNYEAQPDKSGLPSDRFSAERPEGSISTLTIQRTEQRDSAMYRCASSSQETQYFGPGTRLLVL.

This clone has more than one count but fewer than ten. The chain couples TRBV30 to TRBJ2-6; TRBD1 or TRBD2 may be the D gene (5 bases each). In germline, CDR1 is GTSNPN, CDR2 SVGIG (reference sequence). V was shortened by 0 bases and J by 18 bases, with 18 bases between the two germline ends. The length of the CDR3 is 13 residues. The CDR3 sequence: CAWSVTGGTARTF. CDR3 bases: TGTGCCTGGAGTGTAACAGGAGGCACGGCGAGGACTTTC.